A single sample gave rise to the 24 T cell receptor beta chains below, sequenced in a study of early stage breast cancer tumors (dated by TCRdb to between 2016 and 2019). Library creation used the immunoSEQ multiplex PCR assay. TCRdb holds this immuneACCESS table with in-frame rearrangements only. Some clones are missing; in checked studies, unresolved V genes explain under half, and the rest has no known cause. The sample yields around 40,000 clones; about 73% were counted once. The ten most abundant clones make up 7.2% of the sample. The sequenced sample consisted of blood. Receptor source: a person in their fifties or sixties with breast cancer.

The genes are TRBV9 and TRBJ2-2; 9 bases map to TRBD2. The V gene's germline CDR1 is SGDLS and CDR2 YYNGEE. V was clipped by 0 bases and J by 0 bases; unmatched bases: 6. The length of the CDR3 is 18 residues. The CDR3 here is CASSVGLADFANTGELFF. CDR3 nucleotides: TGTGCCAGCAGCGTAGGACTAGCGGACTTCGCGAACACCGGGGAGCTGTTTTTT.

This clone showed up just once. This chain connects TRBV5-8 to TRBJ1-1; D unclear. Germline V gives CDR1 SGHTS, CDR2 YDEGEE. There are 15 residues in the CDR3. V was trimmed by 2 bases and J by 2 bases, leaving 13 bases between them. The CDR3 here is CASSFGPNRNTEAFF. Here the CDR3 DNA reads TGTGCCAGCAGCTTCGGTCCCAACCGAAACACTGAAGCTTTCTTT.

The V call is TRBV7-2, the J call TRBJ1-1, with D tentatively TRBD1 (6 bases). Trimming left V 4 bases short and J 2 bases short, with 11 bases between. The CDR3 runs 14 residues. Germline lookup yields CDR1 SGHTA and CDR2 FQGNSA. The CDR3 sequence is CASSSRTENTEAFF. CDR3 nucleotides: TGTGCCAGCAGCTCTAGGACAGAAAACACTGAAGCTTTCTTT.

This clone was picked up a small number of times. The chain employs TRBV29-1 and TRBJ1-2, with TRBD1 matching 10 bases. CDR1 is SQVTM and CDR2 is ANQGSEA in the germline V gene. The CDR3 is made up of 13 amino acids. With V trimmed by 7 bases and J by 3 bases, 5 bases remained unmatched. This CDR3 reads CSATTGGDYGYTF. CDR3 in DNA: TGCAGCGCCACGACAGGGGGCGACTATGGCTACACCTTC.

Here the CDR3 DNA reads TGTGCCAGCAGCTTGGGGACAGGGGGGGAATATGGCTACACCTTC. This codes for CASSLGTGGEYGYTF. The chain employs TRBV7-8 and TRBJ1-2; 11 bases fit TRBD1. The junction had 5 bases not matched to a gene; V was cut back by 3 bases and J by 5 bases. The CDR3 spans 15 residues. The V gene's germline CDR1 is SGHVS and CDR2 FQNEAQ.

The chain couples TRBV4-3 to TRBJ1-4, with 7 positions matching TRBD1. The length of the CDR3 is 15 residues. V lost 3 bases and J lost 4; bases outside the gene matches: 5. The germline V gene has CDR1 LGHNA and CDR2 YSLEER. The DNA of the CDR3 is TGCGCCAGCAGCCACCAGACAGGGCGTAATGAAAAACTGTTTTTT. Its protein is CASSHQTGRNEKLFF.

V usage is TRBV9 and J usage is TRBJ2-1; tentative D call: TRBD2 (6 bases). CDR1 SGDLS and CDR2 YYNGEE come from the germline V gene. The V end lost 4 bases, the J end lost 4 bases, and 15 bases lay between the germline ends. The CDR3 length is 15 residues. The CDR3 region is CASSFSGLLYNEQFF. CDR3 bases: TGTGCCAGCAGCTTCAGCGGGCTGTTATACAATGAGCAGTTCTTC.

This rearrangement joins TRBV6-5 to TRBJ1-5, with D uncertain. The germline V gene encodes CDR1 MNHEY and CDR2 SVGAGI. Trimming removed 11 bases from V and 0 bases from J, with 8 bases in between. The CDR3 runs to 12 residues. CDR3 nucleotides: TGTGCCGTCGGGAATAGCAATCAGCCCCAGCATTTT. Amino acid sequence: CAVGNSNQPQHF.

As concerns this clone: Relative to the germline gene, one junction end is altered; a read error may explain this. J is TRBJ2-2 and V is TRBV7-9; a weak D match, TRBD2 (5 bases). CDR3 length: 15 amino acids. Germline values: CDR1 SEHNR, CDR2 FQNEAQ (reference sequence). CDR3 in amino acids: CASSLGGIRTGELFF. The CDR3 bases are TGTGCCAGCAGTTTAGGAGGTATAAGGACCGGGGAGCTGTTTTTT. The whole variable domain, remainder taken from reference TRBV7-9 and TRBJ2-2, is DTGVSQNPRHKITKRGQNVTFRCDPISEHNRLYWYRQTLGQGPEFLTYFQNEAQLEKSRLLSDRFSAERPKGSFSTLEIQRTEQGDSAMYLCASSLGGIRTGELFFGEGSRLTVL.

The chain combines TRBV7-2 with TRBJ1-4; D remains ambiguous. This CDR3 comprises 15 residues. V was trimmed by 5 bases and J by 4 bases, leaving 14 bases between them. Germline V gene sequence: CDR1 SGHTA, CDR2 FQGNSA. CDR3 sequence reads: CASSPDLLGNEKLFF. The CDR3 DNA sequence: TGTGCCAGCAGCCCCGACTTGCTCGGTAATGAAAAACTGTTTTTT.

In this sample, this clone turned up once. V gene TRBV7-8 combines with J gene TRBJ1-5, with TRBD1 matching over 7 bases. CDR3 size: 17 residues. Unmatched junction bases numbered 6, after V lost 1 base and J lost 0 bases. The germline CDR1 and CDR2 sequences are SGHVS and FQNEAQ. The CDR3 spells CASSLDVGTDSNQPQHF. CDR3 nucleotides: TGTGCCAGCAGCTTAGACGTAGGGACAGATAGCAATCAGCCCCAGCATTTT.

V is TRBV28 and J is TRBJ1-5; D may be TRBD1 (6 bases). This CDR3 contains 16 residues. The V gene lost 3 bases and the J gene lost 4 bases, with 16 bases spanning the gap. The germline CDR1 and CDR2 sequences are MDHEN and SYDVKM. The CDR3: CASSFSRVRGNQPQHF. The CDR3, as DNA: TGTGCCAGCAGTTTTTCCAGGGTGAGGGGGAATCAGCCCCAGCATTTT.

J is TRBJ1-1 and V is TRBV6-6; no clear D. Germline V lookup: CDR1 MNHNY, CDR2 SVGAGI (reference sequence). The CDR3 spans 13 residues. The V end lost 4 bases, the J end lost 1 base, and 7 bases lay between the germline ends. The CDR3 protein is CASSSNRNTEAFF. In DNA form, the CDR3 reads TGTGCCAGCAGTTCTAATAGGAACACTGAAGCTTTCTTT.

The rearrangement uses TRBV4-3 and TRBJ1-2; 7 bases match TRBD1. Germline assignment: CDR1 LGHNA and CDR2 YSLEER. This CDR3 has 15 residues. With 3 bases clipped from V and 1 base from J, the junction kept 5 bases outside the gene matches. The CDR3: CASSQNRGYNYGYTF. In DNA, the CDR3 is TGCGCCAGCAGCCAGAACAGGGGATATAACTATGGCTACACCTTC.

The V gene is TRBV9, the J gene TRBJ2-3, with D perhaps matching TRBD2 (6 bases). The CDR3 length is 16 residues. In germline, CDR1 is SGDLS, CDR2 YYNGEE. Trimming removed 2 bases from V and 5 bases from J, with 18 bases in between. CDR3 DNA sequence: TGTGCCAGCAGCGTTTCTATGGGGGGAATCCTAGATACGCAGTATTTT. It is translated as CASSVSMGGILDTQYF.

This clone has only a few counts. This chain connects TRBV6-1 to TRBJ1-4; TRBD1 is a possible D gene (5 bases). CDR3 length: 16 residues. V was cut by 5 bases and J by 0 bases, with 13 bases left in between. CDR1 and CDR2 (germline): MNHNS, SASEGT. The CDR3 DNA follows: TGTGCCAGCAGTCAAGGGGTAGGGGCAACTAATGAAAAACTGTTTTTT. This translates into CASSQGVGATNEKLFF.

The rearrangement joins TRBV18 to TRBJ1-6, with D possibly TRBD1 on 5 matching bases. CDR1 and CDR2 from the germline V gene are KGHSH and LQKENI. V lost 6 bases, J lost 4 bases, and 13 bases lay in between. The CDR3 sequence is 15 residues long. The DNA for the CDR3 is TGTGCCAGCTCTCAAAGGACACCTTATAATTCACCCCTCCACTTT. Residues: CASSQRTPYNSPLHF.

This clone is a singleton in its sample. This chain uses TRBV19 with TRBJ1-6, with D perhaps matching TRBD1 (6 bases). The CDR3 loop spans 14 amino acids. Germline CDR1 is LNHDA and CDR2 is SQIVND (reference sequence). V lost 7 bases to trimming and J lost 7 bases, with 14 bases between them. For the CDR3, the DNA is TGTGCCAGTACCAACAGGGAAGGGAATTCACCCCTCCACTTT. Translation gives CASTNREGNSPLHF.

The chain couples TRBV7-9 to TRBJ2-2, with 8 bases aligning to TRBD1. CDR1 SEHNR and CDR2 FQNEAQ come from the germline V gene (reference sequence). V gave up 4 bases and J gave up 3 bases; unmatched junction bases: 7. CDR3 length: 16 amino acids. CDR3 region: CASSSPDRAYTGELFF. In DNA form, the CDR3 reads TGTGCCAGCAGCTCCCCGGACAGGGCTTACACCGGGGAGCTGTTTTTT.

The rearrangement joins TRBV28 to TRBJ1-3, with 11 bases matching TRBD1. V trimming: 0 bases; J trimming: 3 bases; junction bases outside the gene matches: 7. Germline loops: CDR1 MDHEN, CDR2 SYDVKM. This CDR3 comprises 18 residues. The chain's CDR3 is CASSLWGQGGVGGNTIYF. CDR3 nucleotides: TGTGCCAGCAGTTTATGGGGACAGGGGGGAGTAGGTGGAAACACCATATATTTT.

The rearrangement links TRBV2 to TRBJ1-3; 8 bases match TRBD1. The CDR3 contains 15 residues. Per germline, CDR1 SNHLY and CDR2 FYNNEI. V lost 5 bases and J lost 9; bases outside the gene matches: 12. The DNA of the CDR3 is TGTGCCAGCAGTACGGACAGGGCCGCCGGGTCCACCATATATTTT. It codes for CASSTDRAAGSTIYF.

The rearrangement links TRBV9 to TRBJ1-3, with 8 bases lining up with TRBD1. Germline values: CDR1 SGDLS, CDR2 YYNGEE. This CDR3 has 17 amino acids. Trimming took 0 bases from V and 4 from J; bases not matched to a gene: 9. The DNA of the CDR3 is TGTGCCAGCAGCGTAGCGCCCTACAGGGGGAAAGGAAACACCATATATTTT. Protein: CASSVAPYRGKGNTIYF.

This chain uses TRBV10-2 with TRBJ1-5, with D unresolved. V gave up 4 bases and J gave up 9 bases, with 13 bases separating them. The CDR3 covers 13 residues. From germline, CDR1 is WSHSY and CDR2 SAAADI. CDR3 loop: CASSGGTAGPQHF. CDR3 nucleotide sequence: TGCGCCAGCAGTGGTGGCACGGCGGGGCCCCAGCATTTT.

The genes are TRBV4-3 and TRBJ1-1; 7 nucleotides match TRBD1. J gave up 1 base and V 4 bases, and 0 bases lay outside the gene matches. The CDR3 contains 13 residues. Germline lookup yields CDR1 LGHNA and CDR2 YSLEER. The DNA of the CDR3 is TGCGCCAGCAGCCGACAGGGGAACACTGAAGCTTTCTTT. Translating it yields CASSRQGNTEAFF.